The clone carrying this T cell receptor (beta chain) was detected only a few times. V shed 7 bases and J shed 8 bases, with 11 bases lying between them. CDR1 and CDR2 (germline): MNHNY, SVGAGI (reference sequence). This CDR3 comprises 11 residues. This specimen comes from a study of blood T cell repertoires in COVID-19. For the study at large: The cDNA or gDNA used as material had been derived from T cells, B-cell-depleted T cells, or PBMCs.

The data were produced by immunoSEQ multiplex PCR, yet TCRdb's version contains in-frame clones alone and is incomplete. The sample consists of about 90,000 clones, roughly 80% of them appearing once. The TCR sequence derives from a man older than 75 with active or convalescent COVID-19. Source material: peripheral blood. The chain uses TRBV6-6 and TRBJ1-2; no clear D gene. The CDR3 sequence is CASTTGVGYTF. The CDR3 coding sequence is TGTGCCAGCACCACCGGGGTCGGCTACACCTTC.